A selection of T cell receptor beta chains follows, all from one sample in a study of cytomegalovirus exposure and HLA in healthy donors. Clones were read by immunoSEQ multiplex PCR, and TCRdb kept only the in-frame ones, dropping some. The sample yields around 150,000 clones, 75% to 80% seen once. Sequencing input: PBMCs. The receptors were sampled from a woman between 50 and 59 years old in good health and CMV-seropositive. The CDR3 runs from the conserved cysteine through the conserved F or W. Fields, in order: V gene, J gene, clone size, D gene, CDR3 protein. The D gene is left open where the match is weak. For some rows the clone size is stated as once, few or many, or as a class when expanded; others skip it.

V gene: TRBV2; J gene: TRBJ2-1; clone size: NA; D gene: TRBD2; CDR3 protein: CASRRENEQFF
V gene: TRBV10-3; J gene: TRBJ2-6; clone size: NA; D gene: NA; CDR3 protein: CAIRSQGATGANVLTF
V gene: TRBV30; J gene: TRBJ2-1; clone size: few; D gene: NA; CDR3 protein: CAWSSGQGSYNEQFF
V gene: TRBV4-2; J gene: TRBJ2-2; clone size: NA; D gene: NA; CDR3 protein: CASSKREVNTGELFF
V gene: TRBV2; J gene: TRBJ2-3; clone size: NA; D gene: TRBD2; CDR3 protein: CASSGRDTQYF
V gene: TRBV6-1; J gene: TRBJ1-2; clone size: NA; D gene: TRBD1; CDR3 protein: CASSVTGVFYGYTF
V gene: TRBV9; J gene: TRBJ2-5; clone size: once; D gene: NA; CDR3 protein: CASSVEIGSGSQETQYF
V gene: TRBV28; J gene: TRBJ2-7; clone size: NA; D gene: NA; CDR3 protein: CASSTTLSSYEQYF
V gene: TRBV7-2; J gene: TRBJ1-6; clone size: NA; D gene: TRBD1; CDR3 protein: CASSLLRQGNSPLHF
V gene: TRBV18; J gene: TRBJ2-7; clone size: once; D gene: NA; CDR3 protein: CASSPPVTGKVYEQYF
V gene: TRBV23-1; J gene: TRBJ2-7; clone size: NA; D gene: TRBD1; CDR3 protein: CASSQSGPRTGIGYEQYF
V gene: TRBV6-1; J gene: TRBJ1-1; clone size: NA; D gene: NA; CDR3 protein: CASTGLQGTEAFF
V gene: TRBV5-8; J gene: TRBJ2-7; clone size: few; D gene: TRBD1; CDR3 protein: CASSPTPDRPTYEQYF
V gene: TRBV27; J gene: TRBJ2-5; clone size: NA; D gene: TRBD1; CDR3 protein: CASSLKFQGAEETQYF
V gene: TRBV19; J gene: TRBJ1-1; clone size: NA; D gene: TRBD1; CDR3 protein: CASSMAGGWDTEAFF
V gene: TRBV4-1; J gene: TRBJ1-6; clone size: NA; D gene: TRBD1; CDR3 protein: CASSQRPWGQTDNSPLHF
V gene: TRBV11-2; J gene: TRBJ1-4; clone size: few; D gene: NA; CDR3 protein: CASRGEASGEKLFF
V gene: TRBV6-6; J gene: TRBJ1-2; clone size: NA; D gene: TRBD1; CDR3 protein: CASSYSRTGDYGYTF
V gene: TRBV14; J gene: TRBJ1-1; clone size: NA; D gene: NA; CDR3 protein: CASSQVERTEAFF
V gene: TRBV28; J gene: TRBJ2-1; clone size: NA; D gene: TRBD2; CDR3 protein: CASRGYVAGGLSYNEQFF
V gene: TRBV7-2; J gene: TRBJ2-5; clone size: few; D gene: TRBD1; CDR3 protein: CASSLGAGGIETQYF
V gene: TRBV5-6; J gene: TRBJ2-3; clone size: few; D gene: NA; CDR3 protein: CASSWRMRLRGQDTQYF
V gene: TRBV15; J gene: TRBJ2-7; clone size: NA; D gene: TRBD2; CDR3 protein: CATSRGPSGAYEQYF
V gene: TRBV5-6; J gene: TRBJ1-3; clone size: NA; D gene: TRBD1; CDR3 protein: CASSLGQALLSGNTIYF
V gene: TRBV6-4; J gene: TRBJ1-2; clone size: NA; D gene: NA; CDR3 protein: CASSVNVRGNYGYTF
V gene: TRBV7-2; J gene: TRBJ2-7; clone size: NA; D gene: TRBD2; CDR3 protein: CASSLGASGGYEQYF
V gene: TRBV19; J gene: TRBJ1-5; clone size: NA; D gene: TRBD1; CDR3 protein: CASSPGQGGNQPQHF
V gene: TRBV7-3; J gene: TRBJ2-5; clone size: NA; D gene: TRBD1; CDR3 protein: CASSSQGAGSETQYF
V gene: TRBV27; J gene: TRBJ2-2; clone size: NA; D gene: TRBD2; CDR3 protein: CASSYGGATGELFF
V gene: TRBV5-6; J gene: TRBJ1-4; clone size: NA; D gene: NA; CDR3 protein: CASSLMGATNEKLFF
V gene: TRBV7-2; J gene: TRBJ2-7; clone size: NA; D gene: NA; CDR3 protein: CASSLSEALYEQYF
V gene: TRBV28; J gene: TRBJ2-5; clone size: NA; D gene: TRBD1; CDR3 protein: CASSSGTGETQYF
V gene: TRBV6-5; J gene: TRBJ1-5; clone size: NA; D gene: TRBD1; CDR3 protein: CASSPIGTGSQPQHF
V gene: TRBV5-4; J gene: TRBJ2-3; clone size: NA; D gene: TRBD2; CDR3 protein: CASSLPAGVADTQYF
V gene: TRBV5-1; J gene: TRBJ2-3; clone size: NA; D gene: TRBD1; CDR3 protein: CASSQGDPRTDTQYF
V gene: TRBV7-9; J gene: TRBJ2-3; clone size: NA; D gene: TRBD2; CDR3 protein: CASSPGTRSTDTQYF
V gene: TRBV11-2; J gene: TRBJ2-7; clone size: NA; D gene: NA; CDR3 protein: CASSFSQDTRSSYEQYF
V gene: TRBV9; J gene: TRBJ2-7; clone size: NA; D gene: TRBD2; CDR3 protein: CASSVGGLAGIVYEQYF
V gene: TRBV2; J gene: TRBJ2-1; clone size: NA; D gene: TRBD1; CDR3 protein: CASKGDGTDNEQFF
V gene: TRBV4-1; J gene: TRBJ1-1; clone size: few; D gene: NA; CDR3 protein: CASSPGVGYLYRFAAFF
V gene: TRBV2; J gene: TRBJ1-3; clone size: once; D gene: NA; CDR3 protein: CASSLGTSLSGNTIYF
V gene: TRBV19; J gene: TRBJ2-2; clone size: NA; D gene: NA; CDR3 protein: CASSVLKTASSAGELFF
V gene: TRBV4-1; J gene: TRBJ1-5; clone size: few; D gene: TRBD1; CDR3 protein: CASSQEGYRGDQPQHF
V gene: TRBV13; J gene: TRBJ1-5; clone size: NA; D gene: NA; CDR3 protein: CASSLGRHSNQPQHF
V gene: TRBV6-5; J gene: TRBJ2-3; clone size: NA; D gene: TRBD1; CDR3 protein: CASSPTGVGADTQYF
V gene: TRBV5-1; J gene: TRBJ1-2; clone size: NA; D gene: NA; CDR3 protein: CASSPTTALQAGDYGYTF
V gene: TRBV5-4; J gene: TRBJ1-6; clone size: once; D gene: NA; CDR3 protein: CASSNINSPLHF
V gene: TRBV30; J gene: TRBJ1-5; clone size: NA; D gene: TRBD1; CDR3 protein: CAWTNGQVNQPQHF
V gene: TRBV2; J gene: TRBJ2-2; clone size: NA; D gene: NA; CDR3 protein: CASRQDRLNTGELFF
V gene: TRBV4-3; J gene: TRBJ2-7; clone size: few; D gene: TRBD1; CDR3 protein: CASSQDWTGSYEQYF
V gene: TRBV7-2; J gene: TRBJ1-1; clone size: NA; D gene: NA; CDR3 protein: CASSYLGGNTEAFF
V gene: TRBV18; J gene: TRBJ2-7; clone size: NA; D gene: TRBD2; CDR3 protein: CASSPSGGLGPIEQYF
V gene: TRBV2; J gene: TRBJ2-7; clone size: NA; D gene: NA; CDR3 protein: CASSEQGSPYEQYF
V gene: TRBV11-3; J gene: TRBJ2-1; clone size: NA; D gene: TRBD2; CDR3 protein: CASSLTGLAGREQFF